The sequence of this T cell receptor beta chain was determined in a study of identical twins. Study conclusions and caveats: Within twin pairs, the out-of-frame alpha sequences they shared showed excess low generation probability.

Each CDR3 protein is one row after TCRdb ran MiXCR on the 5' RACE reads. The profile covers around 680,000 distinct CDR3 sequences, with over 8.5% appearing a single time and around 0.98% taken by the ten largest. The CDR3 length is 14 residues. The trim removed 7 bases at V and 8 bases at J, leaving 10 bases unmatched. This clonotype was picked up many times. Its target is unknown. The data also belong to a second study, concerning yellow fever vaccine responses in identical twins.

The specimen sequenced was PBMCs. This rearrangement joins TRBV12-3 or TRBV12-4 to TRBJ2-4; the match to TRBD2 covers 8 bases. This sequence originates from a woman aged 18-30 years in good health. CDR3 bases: TGTGCCAGCACCCAACGGGGGGGGCCGTACATTCAGTACTTC. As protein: CASTQRGGPYIQYF.